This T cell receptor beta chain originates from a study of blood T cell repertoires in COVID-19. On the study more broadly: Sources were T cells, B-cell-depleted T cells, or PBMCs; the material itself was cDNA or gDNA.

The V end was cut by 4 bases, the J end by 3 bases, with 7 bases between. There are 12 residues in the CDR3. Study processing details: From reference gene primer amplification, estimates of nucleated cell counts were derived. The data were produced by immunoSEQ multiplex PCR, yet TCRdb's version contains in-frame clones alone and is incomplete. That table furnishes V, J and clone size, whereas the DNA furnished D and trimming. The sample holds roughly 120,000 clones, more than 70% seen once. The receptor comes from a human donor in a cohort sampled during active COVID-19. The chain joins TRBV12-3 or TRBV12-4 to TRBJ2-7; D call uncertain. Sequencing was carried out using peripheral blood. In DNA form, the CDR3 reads TGTGCCAGCAGTTCGAAGAGCTACGAGCAGTACTTC. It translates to CASSSKSYEQYF.